This T cell receptor (beta chain) stems from a study of technical replicates of blood from a handful of donors (dated by TCRdb to 2016 to 2017). Libraries were constructed by the immunoSEQ multiplex PCR assay. Sourced from immuneACCESS, this table was stored by TCRdb with only in-frame sequences that have V and J called. A share of the clones is absent; for the studies checked, an unresolved V gene accounts for under half, and the remainder has no known explanation. This sample gives 100,000 or so clones in total; approximately 96% of them show up just once. The ten largest clones take up about 0.39% of the sample. With respect to this clone: The antigen it recognizes is unknown. Per-base quality was not reported, and no clone a single base away is much larger than it.

The germline V gene specifies SGHDN as CDR1 and FVKESK as CDR2. From its cysteine to its phenylalanine, the CDR3 spans 16 amino acids. Solely the CDR3 DNA is kept, with 48 bases framed from the first base. Cut back by 0 bases and 1 base, the V and J ends lie 12 bases apart. The sequence links TRBV14 to TRBJ1-2; the D gene is unclear. The sample comprised T cells isolated from PBMCs. This clonotype was obtained from a human donor in good health. This receptor has the CDR3 CASSQDAADLNYGYTF. The sequence in DNA is TGTGCCAGCAGCCAAGATGCGGCGGATCTTAACTATGGCTACACCTTC.